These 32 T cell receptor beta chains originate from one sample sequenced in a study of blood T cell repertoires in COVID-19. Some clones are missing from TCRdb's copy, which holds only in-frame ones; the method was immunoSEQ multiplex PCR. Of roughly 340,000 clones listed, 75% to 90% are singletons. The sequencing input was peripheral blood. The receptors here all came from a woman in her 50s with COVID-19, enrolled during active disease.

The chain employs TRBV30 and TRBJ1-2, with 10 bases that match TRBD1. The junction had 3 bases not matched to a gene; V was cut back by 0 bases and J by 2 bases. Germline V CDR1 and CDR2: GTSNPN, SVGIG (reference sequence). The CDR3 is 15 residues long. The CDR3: CAWSVGQGGNYGYTF. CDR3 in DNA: TGTGCCTGGAGTGTCGGACAGGGGGGGAACTATGGCTACACCTTC.

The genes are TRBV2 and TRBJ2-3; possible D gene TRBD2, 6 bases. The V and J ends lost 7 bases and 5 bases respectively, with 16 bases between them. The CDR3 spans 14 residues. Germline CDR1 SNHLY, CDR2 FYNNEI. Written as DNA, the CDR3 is TGTGCCAGCAAACCTCGGGACTTCAAAGATACGCAGTATTTT. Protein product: CASKPRDFKDTQYF.

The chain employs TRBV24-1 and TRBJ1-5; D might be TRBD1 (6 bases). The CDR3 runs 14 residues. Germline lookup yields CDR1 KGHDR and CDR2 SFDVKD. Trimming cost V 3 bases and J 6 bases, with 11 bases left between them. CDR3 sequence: CATSDLTGSQPQHF. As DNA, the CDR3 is TGTGCCACCAGTGATCTTACAGGGAGTCAGCCCCAGCATTTT.

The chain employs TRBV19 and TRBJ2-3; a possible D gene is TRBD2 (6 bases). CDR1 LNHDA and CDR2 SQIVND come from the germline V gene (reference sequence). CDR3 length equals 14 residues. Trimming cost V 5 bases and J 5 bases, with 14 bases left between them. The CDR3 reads CASSWDSRGDTQYF. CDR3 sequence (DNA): TGTGCCAGTAGTTGGGACTCGAGGGGAGATACGCAGTATTTT.

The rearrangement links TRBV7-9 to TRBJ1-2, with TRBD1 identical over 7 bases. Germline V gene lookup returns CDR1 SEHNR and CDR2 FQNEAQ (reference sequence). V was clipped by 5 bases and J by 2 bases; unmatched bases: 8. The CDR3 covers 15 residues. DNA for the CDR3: TGTGCCAGCAGCAAACCGGGACAGTCAAACTATGGCTACACCTTC. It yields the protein CASSKPGQSNYGYTF.

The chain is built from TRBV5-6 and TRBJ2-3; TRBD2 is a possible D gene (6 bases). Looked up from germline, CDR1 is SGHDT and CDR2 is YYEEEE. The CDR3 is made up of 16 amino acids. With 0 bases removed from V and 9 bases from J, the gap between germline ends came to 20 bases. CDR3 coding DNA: TGTGCCAGCAGCTTGGCCGGCTCGACCCCAGGGAGGACGCAGTATTTT. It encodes CASSLAGSTPGRTQYF.

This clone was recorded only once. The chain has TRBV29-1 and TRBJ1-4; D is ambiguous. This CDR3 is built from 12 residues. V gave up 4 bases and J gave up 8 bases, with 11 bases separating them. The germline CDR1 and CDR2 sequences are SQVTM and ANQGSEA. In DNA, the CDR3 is TGCAGCGTTGCGAATGACGGGGAAAAACTGTTTTTT. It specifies CSVANDGEKLFF.

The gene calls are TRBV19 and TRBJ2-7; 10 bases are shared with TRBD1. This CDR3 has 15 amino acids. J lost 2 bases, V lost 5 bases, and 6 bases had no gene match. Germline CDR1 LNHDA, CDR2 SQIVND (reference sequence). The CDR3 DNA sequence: TGTGCCAGTAGTCTATCGGGACAGGGGACCTACGAGCAGTACTTC. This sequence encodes CASSLSGQGTYEQYF.

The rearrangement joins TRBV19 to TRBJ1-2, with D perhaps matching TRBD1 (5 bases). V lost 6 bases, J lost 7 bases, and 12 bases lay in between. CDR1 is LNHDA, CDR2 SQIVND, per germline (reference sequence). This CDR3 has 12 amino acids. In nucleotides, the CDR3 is TGTGCCAGTAGGAGGGACTCTCGTGGCTACACCTTC. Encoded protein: CASRRDSRGYTF. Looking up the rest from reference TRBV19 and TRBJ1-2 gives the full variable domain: DGGITQSPKYLFRKEGQNVTLSCEQNLNHDAMYWYRQDPGQGLRLIYYSQIVNDFQKGDIAEGYSVSREKKESFPLTVTSAQKNPTAFYLCASRRDSRGYTFGSGTRLTVV.

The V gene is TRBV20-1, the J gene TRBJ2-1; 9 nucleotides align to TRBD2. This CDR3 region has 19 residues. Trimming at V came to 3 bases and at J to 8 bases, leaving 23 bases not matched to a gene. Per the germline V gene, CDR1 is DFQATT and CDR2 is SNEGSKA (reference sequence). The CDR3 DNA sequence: TGCAGTGCTAGTACTATACAATTTTCGGGACTAGCCCTTCTGGATGAGCAGTTCTTC. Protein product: CSASTIQFSGLALLDEQFF.

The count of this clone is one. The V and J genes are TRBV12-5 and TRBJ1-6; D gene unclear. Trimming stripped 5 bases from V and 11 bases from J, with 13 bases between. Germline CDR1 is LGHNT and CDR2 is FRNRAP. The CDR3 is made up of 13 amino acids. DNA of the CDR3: TGTGCTAGTGGTCACGAATTCCGGGCACCCCTCCACTTT. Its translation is CASGHEFRAPLHF.

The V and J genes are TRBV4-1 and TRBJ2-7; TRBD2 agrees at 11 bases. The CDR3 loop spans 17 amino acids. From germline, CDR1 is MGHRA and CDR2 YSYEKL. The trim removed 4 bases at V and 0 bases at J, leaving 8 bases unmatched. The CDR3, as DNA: TGCGCCAGCAGCCCCAGCAAACTAGCGGGAGTCTCCTACGAGCAGTACTTC. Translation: CASSPSKLAGVSYEQYF.

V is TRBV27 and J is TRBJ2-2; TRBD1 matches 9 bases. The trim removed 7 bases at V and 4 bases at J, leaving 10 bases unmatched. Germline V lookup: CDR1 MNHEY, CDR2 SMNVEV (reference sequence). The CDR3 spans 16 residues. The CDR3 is CASTPPGTGRTGELFF. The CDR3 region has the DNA TGTGCCAGCACACCCCCCGGGACAGGGCGCACCGGGGAGCTGTTTTTT.

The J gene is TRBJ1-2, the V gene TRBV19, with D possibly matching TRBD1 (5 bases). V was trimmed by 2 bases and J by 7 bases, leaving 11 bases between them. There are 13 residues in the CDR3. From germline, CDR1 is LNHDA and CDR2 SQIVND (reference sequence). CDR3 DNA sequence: TGTGCCAGTAGTATATATCTAGGGGCTGGCTACACCTTC. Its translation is CASSIYLGAGYTF.

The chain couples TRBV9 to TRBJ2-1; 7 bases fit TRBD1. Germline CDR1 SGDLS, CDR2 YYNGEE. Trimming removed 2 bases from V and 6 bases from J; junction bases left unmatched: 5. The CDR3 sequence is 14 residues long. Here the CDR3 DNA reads TGTGCCAGCAGCGTGGGGACAGTGTTCAATGAGCAGTTCTTC. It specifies CASSVGTVFNEQFF.

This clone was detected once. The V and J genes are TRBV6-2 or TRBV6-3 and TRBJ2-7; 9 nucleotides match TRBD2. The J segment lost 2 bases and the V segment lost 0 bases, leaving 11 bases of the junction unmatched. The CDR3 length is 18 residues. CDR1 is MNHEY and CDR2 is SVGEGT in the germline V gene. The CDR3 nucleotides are TGTGCCAGCAGTTACTCTTTCGAGCGGGAGGTATTGGCCTACGAGCAGTACTTC. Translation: CASSYSFEREVLAYEQYF.

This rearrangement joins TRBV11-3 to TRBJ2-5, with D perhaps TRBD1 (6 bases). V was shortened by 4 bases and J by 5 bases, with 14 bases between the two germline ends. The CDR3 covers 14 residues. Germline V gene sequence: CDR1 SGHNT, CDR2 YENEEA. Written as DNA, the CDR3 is TGTGCCAGCAGCTCCCATGGGGGCATGGAGACCCAGTACTTC. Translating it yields CASSSHGGMETQYF.

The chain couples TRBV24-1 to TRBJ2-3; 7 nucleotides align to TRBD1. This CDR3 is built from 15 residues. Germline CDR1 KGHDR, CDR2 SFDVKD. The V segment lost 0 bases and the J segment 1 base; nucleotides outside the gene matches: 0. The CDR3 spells CATSDLGTGTDTQYF. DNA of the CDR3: TGTGCCACCAGTGATTTGGGGACAGGCACAGATACGCAGTATTTT.

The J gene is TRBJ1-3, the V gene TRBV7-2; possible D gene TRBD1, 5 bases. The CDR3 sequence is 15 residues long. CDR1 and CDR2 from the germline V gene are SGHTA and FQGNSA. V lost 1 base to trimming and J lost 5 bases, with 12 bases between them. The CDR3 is CASSLEVDSRNTIYF. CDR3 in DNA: TGTGCCAGCAGCTTAGAGGTCGACAGTAGAAACACCATATATTTT.

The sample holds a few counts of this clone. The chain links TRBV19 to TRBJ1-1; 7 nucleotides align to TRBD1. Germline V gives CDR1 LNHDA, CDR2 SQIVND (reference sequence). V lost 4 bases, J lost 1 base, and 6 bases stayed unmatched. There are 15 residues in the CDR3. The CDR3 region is CASSSLRQGNTEAFF. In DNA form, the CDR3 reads TGTGCCAGTAGTAGCCTACGACAGGGGAACACTGAAGCTTTCTTT.

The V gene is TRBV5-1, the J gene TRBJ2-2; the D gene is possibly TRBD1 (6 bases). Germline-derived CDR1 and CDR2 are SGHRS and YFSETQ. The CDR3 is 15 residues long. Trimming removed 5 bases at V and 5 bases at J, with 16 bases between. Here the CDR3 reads CASRHLQGWTGELFF. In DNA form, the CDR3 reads TGCGCCAGCAGGCACCTACAGGGCTGGACCGGGGAGCTGTTTTTT.

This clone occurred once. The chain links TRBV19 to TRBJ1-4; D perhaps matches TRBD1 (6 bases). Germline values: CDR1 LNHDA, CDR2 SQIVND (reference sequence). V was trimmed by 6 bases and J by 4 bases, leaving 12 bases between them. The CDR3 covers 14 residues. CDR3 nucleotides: TGTGCCAGTAGGCGGAAAGGGGGTAATGAAAAACTGTTTTTT. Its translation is CASRRKGGNEKLFF.

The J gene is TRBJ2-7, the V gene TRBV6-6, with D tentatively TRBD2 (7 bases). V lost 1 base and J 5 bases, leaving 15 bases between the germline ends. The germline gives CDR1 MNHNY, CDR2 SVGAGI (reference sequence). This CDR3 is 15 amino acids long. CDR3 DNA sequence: TGTGCCAGCAGTTACTACGGGGGGCGTTCCAACGAGCAGTACTTC. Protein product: CASSYYGGRSNEQYF.

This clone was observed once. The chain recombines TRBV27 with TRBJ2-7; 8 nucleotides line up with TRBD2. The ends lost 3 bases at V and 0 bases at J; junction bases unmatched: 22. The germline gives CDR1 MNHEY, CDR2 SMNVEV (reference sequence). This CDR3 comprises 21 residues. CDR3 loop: CASSFSRRGRSSSGSSYEQYF. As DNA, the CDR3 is TGTGCCAGCAGTTTTTCGCGACGGGGCAGAAGCTCAAGCGGGAGCTCCTACGAGCAGTACTTC.

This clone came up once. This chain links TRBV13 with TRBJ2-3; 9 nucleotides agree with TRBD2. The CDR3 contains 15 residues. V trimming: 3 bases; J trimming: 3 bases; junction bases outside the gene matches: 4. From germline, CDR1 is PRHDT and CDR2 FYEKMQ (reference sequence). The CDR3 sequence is CASSLAGGPTDTQYF. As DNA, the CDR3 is TGTGCCAGCAGCTTGGCGGGAGGGCCGACAGATACGCAGTATTTT.

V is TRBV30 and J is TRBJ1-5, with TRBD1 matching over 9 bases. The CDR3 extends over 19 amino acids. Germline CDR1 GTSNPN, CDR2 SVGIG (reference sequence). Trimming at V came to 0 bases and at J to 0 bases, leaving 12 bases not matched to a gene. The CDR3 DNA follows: TGTGCCTGGAGTGTAAGGCGGGGACAGGGAATGCATAGCAATCAGCCCCAGCATTTT. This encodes CAWSVRRGQGMHSNQPQHF.

The CDR3 loop reads CASSLQGLAGADTQYF. The CDR3, as DNA: TGTGCCAGCAGCCTACAGGGACTAGCGGGAGCAGATACGCAGTATTTT. This sequence joins TRBV11-3 and TRBJ2-3, with 14 bases that match TRBD2. Germline V gene data show CDR1 as SGHNT and CDR2 as YENEEA. The V gene end was trimmed by 5 bases and the J gene end by 4 bases; junction bases not matched to a gene: 5. This CDR3 is 16 amino acids long.

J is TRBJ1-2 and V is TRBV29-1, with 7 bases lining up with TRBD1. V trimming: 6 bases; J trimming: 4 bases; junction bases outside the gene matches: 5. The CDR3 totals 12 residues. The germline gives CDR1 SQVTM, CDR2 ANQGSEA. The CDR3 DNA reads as TGCAGCGTGGGACAGACTGCCTATGGCTACACCTTC. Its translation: CSVGQTAYGYTF.

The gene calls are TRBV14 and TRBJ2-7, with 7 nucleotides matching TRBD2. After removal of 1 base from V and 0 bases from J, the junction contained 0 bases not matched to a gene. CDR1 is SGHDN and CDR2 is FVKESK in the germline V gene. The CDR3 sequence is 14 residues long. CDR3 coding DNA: TGTGCCAGCAGCCAAGGGGACTACTCCTACGAGCAGTACTTC. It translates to CASSQGDYSYEQYF. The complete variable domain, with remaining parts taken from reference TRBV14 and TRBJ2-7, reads EAGVTQFPSHSVIEKGQTVTLRCDPISGHDNLYWYRRVMGKEIKFLLHFVKESKQDESGMPNNRFLAERTGGTYSTLKVQPAELEDSGVYFCASSQGDYSYEQYFGPGTRLTVT.

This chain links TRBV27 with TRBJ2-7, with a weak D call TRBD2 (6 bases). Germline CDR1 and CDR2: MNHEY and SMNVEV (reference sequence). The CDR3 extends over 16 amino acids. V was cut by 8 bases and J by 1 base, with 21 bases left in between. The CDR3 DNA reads TGTGCCAGCCGGGCTCAAATGGGGGGTGGATCCTACGAGCAGTACTTC. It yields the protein CASRAQMGGGSYEQYF.

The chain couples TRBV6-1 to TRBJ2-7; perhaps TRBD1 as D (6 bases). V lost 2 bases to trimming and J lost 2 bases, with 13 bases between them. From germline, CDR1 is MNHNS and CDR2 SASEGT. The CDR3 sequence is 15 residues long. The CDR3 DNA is TGTGCCAGCAGTGAACGCAGGGGCTATACCTACGAGCAGTACTTC. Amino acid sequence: CASSERRGYTYEQYF.

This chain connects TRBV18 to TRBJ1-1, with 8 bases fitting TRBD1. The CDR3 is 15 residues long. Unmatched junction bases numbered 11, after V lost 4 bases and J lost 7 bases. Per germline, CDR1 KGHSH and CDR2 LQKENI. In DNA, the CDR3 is TGTGCCAGCTCACGAGGGACAGGAGCCTCTTATGAAGCTTTCTTT. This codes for CASSRGTGASYEAFF. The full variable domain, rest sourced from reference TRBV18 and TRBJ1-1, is NAGVMQNPRHLVRRRGQEARLRCSPMKGHSHVYWYRQLPEEGLKFMVYLQKENIIDESGMPKERFSAEFPKEGPSILRIQQVVRGDSAAYFCASSRGTGASYEAFFGQGTRLTVV.